This T cell receptor (beta chain) was recorded in a study of blood T cell repertoires in COVID-19. Across the study: Samples taken during acute and convalescent COVID-19 were collected in the United States, Italy and Spain. From T cells, B-cell-depleted T cells, or PBMCs came the material, which was cDNA or gDNA.

Per the authors' pipeline: Quantification of nucleated cells was approximated via reference gene primer amplification. Produced via immunoSEQ multiplex PCR; TCRdb's table is partial and in-frame only. The V and J calls and the clone size are those of that table, but D and trimming were determined from the DNA. The table records under 250,000 clones, roughly four fifths of them present only once. The V gene end was trimmed by 5 bases and the J gene end by 6 bases; junction bases not matched to a gene: 10. CDR1 and CDR2 from the germline V gene are SGHTA and FQGNSA. There are 14 residues in the CDR3. Sequenced input: peripheral blood. The clonotype originates from a woman between 18 and 30 years old with acute or convalescent COVID-19. The chain recombines TRBV7-2 with TRBJ2-7, with 7 positions matching TRBD1. CDR3 DNA: TGTGCCAGCAGCAGGGACAGAGGTGTCCCCGAGCAGTACTTC. Its translation: CASSRDRGVPEQYF. Combining the CDR3 with reference TRBV7-2 and TRBJ2-7 gives the whole variable domain GAGVSQSPSNKVTEKGKDVELRCDPISGHTALYWYRQSLGQGLEFLIYFQGNSAPDKSGLPSDRFSAERTGGSVSTLTIQRTQQEDSAVYLCASSRDRGVPEQYFGPGTRLTVT.